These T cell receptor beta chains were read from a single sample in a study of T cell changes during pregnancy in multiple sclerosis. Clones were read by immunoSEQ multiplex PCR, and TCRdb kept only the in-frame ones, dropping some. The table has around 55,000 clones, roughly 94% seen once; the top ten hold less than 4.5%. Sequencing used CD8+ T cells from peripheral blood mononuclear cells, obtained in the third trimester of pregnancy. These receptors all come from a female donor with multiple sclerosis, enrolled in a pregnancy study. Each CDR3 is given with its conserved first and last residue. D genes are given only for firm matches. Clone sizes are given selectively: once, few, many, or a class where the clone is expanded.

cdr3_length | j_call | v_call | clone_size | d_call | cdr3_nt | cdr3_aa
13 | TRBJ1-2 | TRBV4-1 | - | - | TGCGCCAGCAGCCAAGATTACACGCATGGCTACACCTTC | CASSQDYTHGYTF
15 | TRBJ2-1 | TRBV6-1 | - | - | TGTGCCAGCAGTGAAGGCGGAGGGCCGTTCAATGAGCAGTTCTTC | CASSEGGGPFNEQFF
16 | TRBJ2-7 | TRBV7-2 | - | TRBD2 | TGTGCCAGCAGCTGGCAACTGGTAGCGGGGGACTACGAGCAGTACTTC | CASSWQLVAGDYEQYF
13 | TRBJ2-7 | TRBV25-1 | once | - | TGTGCCAGCAGTGGGCTAGCGCCCTACGAGCAGTACTTC | CASSGLAPYEQYF
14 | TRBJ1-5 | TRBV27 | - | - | TGTGCCAGCAGTCCCTTGGGAGGGGGTCAGCCCCAGCATTTT | CASSPLGGGQPQHF
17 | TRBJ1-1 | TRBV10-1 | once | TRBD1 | TGCGCCAGCAGTGAGTCGCACAGGGGGCGTTCGAACACTGAAGCTTTCTTT | CASSESHRGRSNTEAFF
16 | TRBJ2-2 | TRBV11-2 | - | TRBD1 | TGTGCCAGCAGCCTTACAGGGGGCTGGGGCACCGGGGAGCTGTTTTTT | CASSLTGGWGTGELFF
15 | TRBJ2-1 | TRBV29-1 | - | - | TGCAGCGTTGAGCGGCCGACAGCCTTAGACAATGAGCAGTTCTTC | CSVERPTALDNEQFF
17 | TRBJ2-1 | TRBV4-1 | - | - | TGCGCCAGCAGCCGAACGGGGGGCCTTAGCTCCTACAATGAGCAGTTCTTC | CASSRTGGLSSYNEQFF
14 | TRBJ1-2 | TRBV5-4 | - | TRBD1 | TGTGCCAGCAGCCTCGACAGGGCTATCTATGGCTACACCTTC | CASSLDRAIYGYTF
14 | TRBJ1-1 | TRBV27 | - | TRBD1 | TGTGCCAGCAGTCCCCAGGGGGCCAACACTGAAGCTTTCTTT | CASSPQGANTEAFF
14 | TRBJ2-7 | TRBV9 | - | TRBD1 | TGTGCCAGCAGCTCGGGACAGGGTAAAGACGAGCAGTACTTC | CASSSGQGKDEQYF
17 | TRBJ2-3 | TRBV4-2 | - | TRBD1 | TGTGCCAGCAGCCAATTCCCGGACAGGGGAAACACAGATACGCAGTATTTT | CASSQFPDRGNTDTQYF
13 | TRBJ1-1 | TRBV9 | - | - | TGTGCCAGCAGCGTAGGGGGGCCCACTGAAGCTTTCTTT | CASSVGGPTEAFF
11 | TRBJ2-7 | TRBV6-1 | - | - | TGTGCCAGCACCCTGGGACACGAGCAGTACTTC | CASTLGHEQYF
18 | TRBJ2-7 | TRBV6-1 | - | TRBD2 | TGTGCCAGCAGTGATCTGACCGGGACTAGCGGGAGTTTCTACGAGCAGTACTTC | CASSDLTGTSGSFYEQYF
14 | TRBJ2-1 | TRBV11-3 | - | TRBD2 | TGTGCCAGCAGCTTAGCGGGACTAACGAATGAGCAGTTCTTC | CASSLAGLTNEQFF
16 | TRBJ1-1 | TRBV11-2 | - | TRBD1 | TGTGCCAGCAGCTTTGGTCCCGGGACAGGGAACACTGAAGCTTTCTTT | CASSFGPGTGNTEAFF
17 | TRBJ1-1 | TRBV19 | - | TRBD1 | TGTGCCAGTAGTCCGCGACAGGGGGCGAGGATAGACACTGAAGCTTTCTTT | CASSPRQGARIDTEAFF
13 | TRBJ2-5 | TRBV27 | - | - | TGTGCCAGCAGTTTGTTAGGGGGGGGGACCCAGTACTTC | CASSLLGGGTQYF
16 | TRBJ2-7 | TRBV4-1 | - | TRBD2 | TGCGCCAGCAGCCAGGGATTGGGACTACCCGGCACCGAGCAGTACTTC | CASSQGLGLPGTEQYF
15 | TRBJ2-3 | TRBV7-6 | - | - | TGTGCCAGCAGCTTATTCGGAGGAAGCACAGATACGCAGTATTTT | CASSLFGGSTDTQYF
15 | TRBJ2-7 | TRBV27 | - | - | TGTGCCAGCAGCCCTGACAGAACAACCTCCTACGAGCAGTACTTC | CASSPDRTTSYEQYF
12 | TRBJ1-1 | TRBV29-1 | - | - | TGCAGCGTTGATGGGGGACTTACTGAAGCTTTCTTT | CSVDGGLTEAFF
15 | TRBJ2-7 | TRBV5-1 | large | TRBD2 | TGCGCCAGCAGCTTGTATGGGAGGGCCCAGGACGAGCAGTACTTC | CASSLYGRAQDEQYF
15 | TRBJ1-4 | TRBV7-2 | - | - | TGTGCCAGCAGCTGGGGGGGGTCCACTAATGAAAAACTGTTTTTT | CASSWGGSTNEKLFF
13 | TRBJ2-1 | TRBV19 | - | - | TGTGCCAGTAGTATAATCCCGAGCAATGAGCAGTTCTTC | CASSIIPSNEQFF
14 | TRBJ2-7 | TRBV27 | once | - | TGTGCCAGCAGTCAAGGGGCCTTTGTCTACGAGCAGTACTTC | CASSQGAFVYEQYF